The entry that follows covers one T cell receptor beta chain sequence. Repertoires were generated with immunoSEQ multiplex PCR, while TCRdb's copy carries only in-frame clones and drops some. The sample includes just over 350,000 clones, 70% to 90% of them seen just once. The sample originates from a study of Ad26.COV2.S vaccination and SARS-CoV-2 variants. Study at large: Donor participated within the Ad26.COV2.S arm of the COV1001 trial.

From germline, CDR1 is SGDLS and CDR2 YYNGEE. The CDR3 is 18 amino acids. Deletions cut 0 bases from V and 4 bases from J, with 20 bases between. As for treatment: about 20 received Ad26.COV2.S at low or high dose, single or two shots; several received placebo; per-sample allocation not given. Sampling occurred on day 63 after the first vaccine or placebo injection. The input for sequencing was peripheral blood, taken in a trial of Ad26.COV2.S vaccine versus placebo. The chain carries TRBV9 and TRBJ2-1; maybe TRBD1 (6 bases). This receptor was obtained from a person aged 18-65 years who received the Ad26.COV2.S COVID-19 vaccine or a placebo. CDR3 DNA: TGTGCCAGCAGCGTAGCTACAGGGCACCGGGACCCGTACAATGAGCAGTTCTTC. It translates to CASSVATGHRDPYNEQFF. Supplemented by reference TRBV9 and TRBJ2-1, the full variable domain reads DSGVTQTPKHLITATGQRVTLRCSPRSGDLSVYWYQQSLDQGLQFLIQYYNGEERAKGNILERFSAQQFPDLHSELNLSSLELGDSALYFCASSVATGHRDPYNEQFFGPGTRLTVL.